The 6 T cell receptor beta chains below all came from one sample that was sequenced in a study of blood T cell repertoires in COVID-19. Sequencing used immunoSEQ multiplex PCR; TCRdb keeps in-frame clones, though not all of them. In the table there are fewer than 300,000 clones, around nine tenths of which are singletons. Sequenced input: peripheral blood. These receptors were taken from a man in his forties who had recovered from COVID-19.

This clone was detected once. This chain joins TRBV2 and TRBJ2-7; no firm D call. CDR1 is SNHLY, CDR2 FYNNEI, per germline. The CDR3 spans 12 residues. The V gene lost 6 bases and the J gene lost 0 bases, with 6 bases spanning the gap. This CDR3 reads CASSLVSYEQYF. The CDR3 bases are TGTGCCAGCAGCCTCGTCTCCTACGAGCAGTACTTC.

CDR3 DNA: TGTGCCAGCAGCTTAGCTGCCGGACTAGCGGGAGAGAAGCAGTACTTC. This translates into CASSLAAGLAGEKQYF. The V gene is TRBV7-2, the J gene TRBJ2-7, with TRBD2 matching 13 bases. Germline CDR1 and CDR2: SGHTA and FQGNSA. The CDR3 sequence is 16 residues long. V shed 0 bases and J 8 bases; nucleotides not matched to a gene: 7.

The rearrangement uses TRBV6-5 and TRBJ1-1, with D perhaps TRBD1 (5 bases). The CDR3 totals 12 residues. Trimming removed 5 bases at V and 11 bases at J, with 15 bases between. CDR1 is MNHEY, CDR2 SVGAGI, per germline. As DNA, the CDR3 is TGTGCCAGCAGTAACCACAGGTCCGACGCTTTCTTT. Translated, it gives CASSNHRSDAFF.

This clone is a singleton in its sample. The V call is TRBV6-1, the J call TRBJ1-2, with unresolved D. V gave up 1 base and J gave up 1 base, with 10 bases separating them. Germline CDR1 MNHNS, CDR2 SASEGT. This CDR3 spans 15 amino acids. The CDR3 DNA is TGTGCCAGCAGTGAAGTTACGGGATTTAACTATGGCTACACCTTC. It translates to CASSEVTGFNYGYTF.

The chain combines TRBV7-2 with TRBJ2-3; D ambiguous. V lost 3 bases and J 4 bases, leaving 8 bases between the germline ends. CDR3 length equals 13 residues. From germline, CDR1 is SGHTA and CDR2 FQGNSA. CDR3 region: CASSLPTADTQYF. The CDR3 DNA follows: TGTGCCAGCAGCTTGCCCACTGCAGATACGCAGTATTTT.

V gene TRBV7-8 combines with J gene TRBJ2-3, with 12 bases fitting TRBD2. V was clipped by 2 bases and J by 2 bases; unmatched bases: 8. Germline CDR1 reads SGHVS; CDR2 reads FQNEAQ. The CDR3 is made up of 18 amino acids. CDR3 DNA: TGTGCCAGCAGCTTAAGGCTAGCGGGAGGGCCCCCCACAGATACGCAGTATTTT. Translated: CASSLRLAGGPPTDTQYF.